These T cell receptor beta chains were read from a single sample in a study of T cells after yellow fever vaccination. TCRdb reprocessed the 5' RACE reads with MiXCR, giving one entry per CDR3 protein. The sample records some 600,000 distinct CDR3 sequences, roughly an eighth being singletons. The material was PBMCs, obtained on the day of the yellow fever booster vaccination. All receptors derive from a man younger than 45 who received the YFV17D yellow fever vaccine. CDR3s include the opening cysteine and the closing phenylalanine or tryptophan. The D gene is left open where the match is weak. Some rows mark clone size as missing; the rest say once, few, many or name a class of expanded clone.

CDR3 DNA	CDR3 protein	V gene	J gene	D gene	clone size
TGTGCCTGGAGCGGAGGGGGGGGTTCTGAAGCTTTCTTT	CAWSGGGGSEAFF	TRBV30	TRBJ1-1	.	few
TGTGCCAGTAGTATACAGTACAGGGAGAAGACCCAGTACTTC	CASSIQYREKTQYF	TRBV19	TRBJ2-5	.	.
TGTGCCAGCAGGTACCTCGGTGTGGCTGAAGCTTTCTTT	CASRYLGVAEAFF	TRBV7-9	TRBJ1-1	.	few
TGTGCCAGCAGGGATAGGGATGACAATGAGCAGTTCTTC	CASRDRDDNEQFF	TRBV11-3	TRBJ2-1	.	.
TGCAGTGCTAGCCCGGGACAGGACTCCTACGAGCAGTACTTC	CSASPGQDSYEQYF	TRBV20-1	TRBJ2-7	TRBD1	.
TGTGCCAGCAGTGGACAGGGGGTAGCCTATGGCTACACCTTC	CASSGQGVAYGYTF	TRBV2	TRBJ1-2	TRBD1	.
TGTGCCAGCAGCTTCCGTGCGTCGGGGACGGGTGAGACCCAGTACTTC	CASSFRASGTGETQYF	TRBV7-2	TRBJ2-5	.	.
TGTGCCAGCAGCTTGGGTTCGGCGGGTGAAAAACTGTTTTTT	CASSLGSAGEKLFF	TRBV5-5	TRBJ1-4	.	few
TGCAGTGCGGACGGGGGGGACAGGGGCTACAATGAGCAGTTCTTC	CSADGGDRGYNEQFF	TRBV20-1	TRBJ2-1	TRBD1	few
TGCGCCAGCTGGGATCTTTGGGAGACCCAGTACTTC	CASWDLWETQYF	TRBV5-1	TRBJ2-5	.	many
TGCGCCAGCAGCTCGGACGGAGGAATGGGCTCACCCCTCCACTTT	CASSSDGGMGSPLHF	TRBV5-1	TRBJ1-6	.	.
TGTGCCAGCAGTGGCGGACAGTTCAATGAGCAGTTCTTC	CASSGGQFNEQFF	TRBV6-1	TRBJ2-1	.	few
TGTGCCAGCAGCCAAACTAGCGGGAGGACTGAGCAGTTCTTC	CASSQTSGRTEQFF	TRBV3-1	TRBJ2-1	TRBD2	many
TGTGCCAGCAGCTTAAGCGGAGCTAACTATGACTACACCTTC	CASSLSGANYDYTF	TRBV7-9	TRBJ1-2	.	.
TGTGCCAGCAGTTACTCGAGGAGTGGCGCCTCAGGGGAATCTCAGCCCCAGCATTTT	CASSYSRSGASGESQPQHF	TRBV6-5	TRBJ1-5	.	.
TGCGCCAGCAGCTCAGCCCCCCAGCGCAAGACAGATACGCAGTATTTT	CASSSAPQRKTDTQYF	TRBV5-1	TRBJ2-3	.	.
TGTGCCAGCAGCCCGGTAGTGGGGGAGCTGTTTTTT	CASSPVVGELFF	TRBV12-3/TRBV12-4	TRBJ2-2	.	few
TGCAGTGCTAGAGACCAACAGGGGTGGCACGAGCAGTACTTC	CSARDQQGWHEQYF	TRBV20-1	TRBJ2-7	TRBD1	.
TGTGCCAGCAGCGTAGTGGCAGGGGTAGGCAATGAGCAGTTCTTC	CASSVVAGVGNEQFF	TRBV9	TRBJ2-1	.	many
TGTGCCAGCAGCTTTGAGGGGTCGACGTTGGAGCAGTACTTC	CASSFEGSTLEQYF	TRBV5-6	TRBJ2-7	.	.
TGTGCCAGCAGCTCGAGACAGGGAGAATTCAATGAGCAGTTCTTC	CASSSRQGEFNEQFF	TRBV11-2	TRBJ2-1	TRBD1	few
TGTGCCACCAGCAGCCTAGCGGGTCCCGCAGATACGCAGTATTTT	CATSSLAGPADTQYF	TRBV15	TRBJ2-3	TRBD2	.
TGTGCCAGCAGTTATAATCGGGGGAATGAGCAGTTCTTC	CASSYNRGNEQFF	TRBV6-5	TRBJ2-1	.	few
TGTACCAGCAGCTTTGCGGGCCAGGGAAGATCACCCCTCCACTTT	CTSSFAGQGRSPLHF	TRBV7-2	TRBJ1-6	.	.
TGTGCCAGCAGCATAGCGGGAGTGTCGACCGGGGAGCTGTTTTTT	CASSIAGVSTGELFF	TRBV9	TRBJ2-2	TRBD2	.
TGTGCCAGCAGCCAAGTAACGGGGGATAGCACAGATACGCAGTATTTT	CASSQVTGDSTDTQYF	TRBV3-1	TRBJ2-3	.	.
TGTGCCAGCAGCTTCGGACAGGGGGCTACAGATACGCAGTATTTT	CASSFGQGATDTQYF	TRBV7-8	TRBJ2-3	TRBD1	many
TGTGCCAGCAGCTTTCAGGTCCGGGGACTAGCGGACAATGAGCAGTTCTTC	CASSFQVRGLADNEQFF	TRBV13	TRBJ2-1	TRBD2	few
TGTGCCAGCAGTTACTCTGGAGGGGCAGTTAGAAAGACCCAGTACTTC	CASSYSGGAVRKTQYF	TRBV6-5	TRBJ2-5	.	few
TGTGCCAGCAGCTTACATACGACAGATACGCAGTATTTT	CASSLHTTDTQYF	TRBV7-2	TRBJ2-3	.	.
TGTGCCAGCAGCCCCCATCCAGGGGCGCGGGATGAGCAGTTCTTC	CASSPHPGARDEQFF	TRBV3-1	TRBJ2-1	.	.
TGTGCCAGCAGGGGACTTCTGTACAATGAGCAGTTCTTC	CASRGLLYNEQFF	TRBV7-9	TRBJ2-1	.	.
TGCGCCAGCAGCTTCCAGGTCTCAGGGTACGAGCAGTACTTC	CASSFQVSGYEQYF	TRBV5-1	TRBJ2-7	.	many
TGCAGTGCTCGCCCTAGCGGTCCTAGCACAGATACGCAGTATTTT	CSARPSGPSTDTQYF	TRBV20-1	TRBJ2-3	TRBD2	few
TGTGCCAGCAGGGGACAGCCGAACACTGAAGCTTTCTTT	CASRGQPNTEAFF	TRBV12-3/TRBV12-4	TRBJ1-1	TRBD1	.
TGTGCCAGCAGCTTTAAGGCGACAGGGGAACGCGAGCAGTACTTC	CASSFKATGEREQYF	TRBV5-6	TRBJ2-7	TRBD1	.
TGTGCCAGCAGTTTACAGATGAGCAATCAGCCCCAGCATTTT	CASSLQMSNQPQHF	TRBV27	TRBJ1-5	.	few
TGTGCCAGCAGCCGGGACAGGGGCAAGAGGAAGAACACTGAAGCTTTCTTT	CASSRDRGKRKNTEAFF	TRBV11-3	TRBJ1-1	TRBD1	few
TGCAGTGCTAGCCCCCTAGCGATTCCGCTCGCGCAGTATTTT	CSASPLAIPLAQYF	TRBV20-1	TRBJ2-3	.	few
TGTGCCAGTAGACCGCGCCTTCGTGAAAAACTGTTTTTT	CASRPRLREKLFF	TRBV6-6	TRBJ1-4	.	few
TGTGCCAGCAGTTTAGGACAGCCTACTAACTATGGCTACACCTTC	CASSLGQPTNYGYTF	TRBV27	TRBJ1-2	.	few
TGTGCCAGCAGCCCGCAGACAGCGAACACTGAAGCTTTCTTT	CASSPQTANTEAFF	TRBV9	TRBJ1-1	.	many
TGTGCCAGCAGCTTTAGGAGGGACAGGGTTGGCTACGAGCAGTACTTC	CASSFRRDRVGYEQYF	TRBV7-2	TRBJ2-7	TRBD1	few